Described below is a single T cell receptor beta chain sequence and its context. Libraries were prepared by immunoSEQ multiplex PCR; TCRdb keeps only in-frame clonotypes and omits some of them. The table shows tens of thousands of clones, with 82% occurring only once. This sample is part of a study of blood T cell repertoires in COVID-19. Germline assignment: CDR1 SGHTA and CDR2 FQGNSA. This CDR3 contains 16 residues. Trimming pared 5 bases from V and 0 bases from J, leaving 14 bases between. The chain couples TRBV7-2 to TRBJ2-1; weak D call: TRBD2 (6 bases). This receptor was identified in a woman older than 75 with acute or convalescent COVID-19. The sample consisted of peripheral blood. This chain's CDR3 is CASSGGGWASYNEQFF. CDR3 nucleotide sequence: TGTGCCAGCAGCGGTGGGGGGTGGGCCTCCTACAATGAGCAGTTCTTC.